Listed below are T cell receptor beta chains from one sample, sequenced in a study of neurological immune-mediated disorders. TCRdb independently ran MiXCR on the 5' RACE reads; one entry per CDR3 protein. The sample shows fewer than 25,000 distinct CDR3 sequences, around an eighth of them seen only once. Material for sequencing was PBMCs. The source of these receptors is a woman between 55 and 75 years old with HTLV-1-associated myelopathy (HAM/TSP). The CDR3 runs from the conserved cysteine through the conserved F or W. Each record gives: CDR3 protein, V gene.

CDR3aa: CASSVTGNEKQFF
v_gene: TRBV6-1

CDR3aa: CASGTTSGNSPLHF
v_gene: TRBV12-3/TRBV12-4

CDR3aa: CSARAGLNQPQHF
v_gene: TRBV20-1

CDR3aa: CASSRDRGNNSPLHF
v_gene: TRBV12-3/TRBV12-4

CDR3aa: CAWSVTANTEAFF
v_gene: TRBV30

CDR3aa: CASSTQLTLRANVLTF
v_gene: TRBV7-6

CDR3aa: CASSQDAATMNTEAFF
v_gene: TRBV14

CDR3aa: CASSQSRTGTIYF
v_gene: TRBV14

CDR3aa: CSARVEVVDSPLHF
v_gene: TRBV20-1

CDR3aa: CASSSGQNEKLFF
v_gene: TRBV7-6

CDR3aa: CASSLRGAYNYGYTF
v_gene: TRBV7-9

CDR3aa: CASSGQGTDTQYF
v_gene: TRBV3-1

CDR3aa: CSASEGQVKNQPQHF
v_gene: TRBV20-1

CDR3aa: CASREGQGHYEQYF
v_gene: TRBV10-2

CDR3aa: CASSLTGGNTEAFF
v_gene: TRBV7-8

CDR3aa: CASSSGGVADTQYF
v_gene: TRBV5-1

CDR3aa: CASSGGQQSYNEQFF
v_gene: TRBV5-1

CDR3aa: CASSPVRGDLAKNIQYF
v_gene: TRBV18

CDR3aa: CATRASDGYTF
v_gene: TRBV24-1

CDR3aa: CASSLDRGHYNSPLHF
v_gene: TRBV5-1

CDR3aa: CASSSAASDTQYF
v_gene: TRBV5-6

CDR3aa: CASSRGTEAFF
v_gene: TRBV7-8

CDR3aa: CASSSGGGVTGELFF
v_gene: TRBV12-3/TRBV12-4

CDR3aa: CASSLRHQPQHF
v_gene: TRBV7-2

CDR3aa: CASSREQGSTDTQYF
v_gene: TRBV5-1

CDR3aa: CASSSPGQGLWTGELFF
v_gene: TRBV7-2

CDR3aa: CATKQGPGSTGELFF
v_gene: TRBV5-1

CDR3aa: CSASTQGSYEQYF
v_gene: TRBV20-1

CDR3aa: CSVEDRVGNIQYF
v_gene: TRBV29-1

CDR3aa: CSALAGGPFQDTQYF
v_gene: TRBV20-1

CDR3aa: CASSQDKFYEQYF
v_gene: TRBV3-1

CDR3aa: CASSLELRSTDTQYF
v_gene: TRBV7-2

CDR3aa: CASSWGRGDSGANVLTF
v_gene: TRBV5-4

CDR3aa: CSAENQGAHTEAFF
v_gene: TRBV20-1

CDR3aa: CASSPRSSNTGELFF
v_gene: TRBV2

CDR3aa: CSARDTSNEQFF
v_gene: TRBV20-1

CDR3aa: CSVEESGGRNEQFF
v_gene: TRBV29-1

CDR3aa: CASSLLGTMGYNEQFF
v_gene: TRBV12-3/TRBV12-4

CDR3aa: CASSLDFAGRYYGYTF
v_gene: TRBV5-5

CDR3aa: CASRGGGFSPLHF
v_gene: TRBV7-2

CDR3aa: CASSYFPIRDSNQPQHF
v_gene: TRBV5-1

CDR3aa: CASRPGLAGATDTQYF
v_gene: TRBV6-5

CDR3aa: CASSLLGSRITQETQYF
v_gene: TRBV5-5

CDR3aa: CASSYDGERDEKLFF
v_gene: TRBV5-1

CDR3aa: CASSQRGTSGGADTQYF
v_gene: TRBV4-2

CDR3aa: CASSYDSPLHF
v_gene: TRBV6-6

CDR3aa: CATSPGGGAVDTQYF
v_gene: TRBV15